This T cell receptor beta chain comes out of a study of ipilimumab plus nivolumab after autologous stem cell transplantation. The method was immunoSEQ multiplex PCR; TCRdb's version includes in-frame clones alone and lacks a portion of them. The sample has tens of thousands of clones; over 90% are singletons. The CDR3 is 13 amino acids. Trimming took off 6 bases at V and 3 bases at J, with 12 bases between the two ends. CDR1 is KGHSH, CDR2 LQKENI, per germline. Starting 14 to 28 days after autologous transplant, ipilimumab 1 mg/kg was given. The source was PBMCs, collected in a trial of ipilimumab plus nivolumab as post-transplant consolidation. The TCR sequence derives from a male donor with multiple myeloma. The V and J genes are TRBV18 and TRBJ2-7; possibly TRBD1 or TRBD2 for D (5 bases each). CDR3 sequence reads: CASSRGTVYEQYF. The CDR3 DNA follows: TGTGCCAGCTCCCGAGGGACCGTCTACGAGCAGTACTTC.